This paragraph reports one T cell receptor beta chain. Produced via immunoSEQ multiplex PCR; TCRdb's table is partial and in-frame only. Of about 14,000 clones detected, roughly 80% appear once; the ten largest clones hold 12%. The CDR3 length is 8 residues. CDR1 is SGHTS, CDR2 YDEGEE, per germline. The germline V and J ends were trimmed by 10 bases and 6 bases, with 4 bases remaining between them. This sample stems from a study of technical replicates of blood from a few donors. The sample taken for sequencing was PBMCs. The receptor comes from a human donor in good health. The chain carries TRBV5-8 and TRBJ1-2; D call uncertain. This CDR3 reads CAPNGYTF. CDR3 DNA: TGTGCCCCAAATGGCTACACCTTC.